The 2 T cell receptor beta chains given below trace back to one sample, sequenced in a study of vaccination effects on CD4 cells after COVID-19. Sequencing in the ViraFEST assay came after antigen-specific CD4+ T cells had been expanded with viral peptide pools, which were used to stimulate PBMC. Culture lasted 10 days before CD4+ T cell isolation. Negative nucleocapsid antibody tests before and after vaccination confirmed no previous SARS-CoV-2 infection. Antigens for these TCRs are unknown. Assay used: immunoSEQ multiplex PCR; TCRdb lists only in-frame clones, some missing. The sample carries 71,000 or so clones, over 65% recorded once. The material was CD4+ T cells from PBMCs cultured with HCoV-OC43 spike peptides, obtained before COVID-19 vaccination. As for subset: HCoV-OC43 spike overlapping peptide pool stimulation. The receptor set was obtained from a human donor who received a COVID-19 vaccine.

In its sample, this clone was seen once. The chain carries TRBV7-3 and TRBJ1-4, with D possibly matching TRBD1 (5 bases). The germline V gene encodes CDR1 SGHTA and CDR2 FQGTGA. This CDR3 contains 16 residues. V was clipped by 5 bases and J by 3 bases, with 16 bases between them. The CDR3 sequence is CASSPVKGDSNEKLFF. DNA of the CDR3: TGTGCCAGCAGCCCGGTAAAAGGGGATTCTAATGAAAAACTGTTTTTT.

The CDR3 region is CASSSDRGSNQPQHF. The CDR3 nucleotides are TGTGCCAGCAGTTCAGACAGGGGGAGCAATCAGCCCCAGCATTTT. The chain uses TRBV2 and TRBJ1-5, with 9 nucleotides matching TRBD1. The CDR3 is 15 amino acids. V lost 5 bases and J lost 1; bases outside the gene matches: 3. Per the germline V gene, CDR1 is SNHLY and CDR2 is FYNNEI.